The source of this T cell receptor beta chain is a study of T cell responses to AZD1222 COVID-19 vaccine. Findings of the study overall: Once two AZD1222 doses were given, Spike-specific TCR breadth and depth went up. Nearly half of spike-specific TCRs reportedly target unmutated variant regions.

Sequencing was performed with immunoSEQ multiplex PCR; in TCRdb, only in-frame clones are kept and a portion is missing. The table includes about 64,000 clones, around nine tenths detected once. For this clone: Its matching antigen is unknown.

There are 15 residues in the CDR3. The germline CDR1 and CDR2 sequences are MNHEY and SMNVEV (reference sequence). V was clipped by 1 base and J by 0 bases, with 10 bases between them. This TCR was sampled from an adult who received the MenACWY meningococcal vaccine as a control. The sample in question was peripheral blood, obtained 28 days after the second dose of the MenACWY control vaccine. This sequence joins TRBV27 and TRBJ2-7; no clear D gene. The CDR3 DNA reads TGTGCCAGCAGTTTATACCCGCCAGACTCCTACGAGCAGTACTTC. This encodes CASSLYPPDSYEQYF.